Detailed here is one T cell receptor beta chain. The antigen is not known. A multiplex PCR was run with 60 Vbeta primers and 13 Jbeta primers. Here immunoSEQ multiplex PCR was the method, and the copy in TCRdb shows in-frame clones only, minus some. This sample has approximately 220,000 clones; about 80% occur once, and the top ten carry approximately 0.6%. The data derive from a study of cytomegalovirus exposure and HLA in healthy donors. Study-level findings and limits: According to a later analysis, most TCR beta chains associated with CMV appeared HLA-restricted.

The sequencing input was PBMCs. The source of this sequence is a man between 18 and 29 years old in good health and CMV-seronegative.

CDR3 nucleotide sequence: TGTGCCAGCAGATTCATAACTAGCGGAGAAGAGACCCAGTACTTC. It is translated as CASRFITSGEETQYF. The chain couples TRBV27 to TRBJ2-5, with 8 nucleotides matching TRBD2. After removal of 6 bases from V and 3 bases from J, the junction contained 9 bases not matched to a gene. The CDR3 contains 15 residues. Germline CDR1 and CDR2: MNHEY and SMNVEV (reference sequence).